These 20 T cell receptor beta chains originate from one sample sequenced in a study of cytomegalovirus exposure and HLA in healthy donors. PCR was performed using 60 Vbeta and 13 Jbeta primers. The method was immunoSEQ multiplex PCR; TCRdb's version includes in-frame clones alone and lacks a portion of them. The data hold more than 120,000 clones, with under 90% observed a single time. The specimen was PBMCs. Every receptor here comes from a male donor in good health and CMV-seronegative.

In the case of this clone: The junction departs from the called germline gene at one end, perhaps through a read error. The chain uses TRBV7-7 and TRBJ2-3; 11 nucleotides align to TRBD1. The CDR3 runs 16 residues. The V gene's germline CDR1 is SSHAT and CDR2 FNYEAQ (reference sequence). In DNA, the CDR3 is TGTGCTAGCAGCTTAAGGACAGGGGGCGCGGCAGATACGCAGTATTTT. Its translation: CASSLRTGGAADTQYF.

The J gene is TRBJ1-4, the V gene TRBV19; D may be TRBD1 (5 bases). The V end lost 3 bases, the J end lost 8 bases, and 22 bases lay between the germline ends. CDR3 size: 17 residues. In germline, CDR1 is LNHDA, CDR2 SQIVND (reference sequence). The CDR3 nucleotides read TGTGCCAGTAGTATCGGCCAGGGTCGGTCCTGGGGAGAAAAACTGTTTTTT. Translating gives CASSIGQGRSWGEKLFF. The full variable domain, with the rest looked up from reference TRBV19 and TRBJ1-4, is DGGITQSPKYLFRKEGQNVTLSCEQNLNHDAMYWYRQDPGQGLRLIYYSQIVNDFQKGDIAEGYSVSREKKESFPLTVTSAQKNPTAFYLCASSIGQGRSWGEKLFFGSGTQLSVL.

On this clone: Other DNA sequences in the sample encode the same CDR3. This chain uses TRBV5-5 with TRBJ2-7, with TRBD1 identical over 8 bases. Germline values: CDR1 SGHKS, CDR2 YYEKEE (reference sequence). V lost 2 bases, J lost 2 bases, and 3 bases stayed unmatched. This CDR3 has 14 residues. The CDR3: CASSFGTGTYEQYF. The CDR3 DNA reads TGTGCCAGCAGCTTCGGGACAGGCACCTACGAGCAGTACTTC.

V usage is TRBV4-3 and J usage is TRBJ2-3; a weak D match, TRBD2 (6 bases). CDR1 is LGHNA, CDR2 YSLEER, per germline. V was pared by 3 bases and J by 4 bases, with 14 bases between. CDR3 length equals 15 residues. The CDR3 spells CASSHFSGAADTQYF. The DNA for the CDR3 is TGCGCCAGCAGCCACTTTAGCGGTGCGGCAGATACGCAGTATTTT.

This clone was seen a few times. The rearrangement joins TRBV4-3 to TRBJ2-7, with D perhaps matching TRBD1 (6 bases). CDR3 length equals 14 residues. Germline CDR1 is LGHNA and CDR2 is YSLEER. Trimming cost V 0 bases and J 6 bases, with 12 bases left between them. CDR3 loop: CASSQDTGKSEQYF. The CDR3 region has the DNA TGCGCCAGCAGCCAAGATACAGGGAAAAGCGAGCAGTACTTC.

The chain carries TRBV7-3 and TRBJ2-3; 15 bases align to TRBD2. V was clipped by 6 bases and J by 4 bases; unmatched bases: 5. The CDR3 is made up of 16 amino acids. Per the germline V gene, CDR1 is SGHTA and CDR2 is FQGTGA. The DNA of the CDR3 is TGTGCCAGCAGGAGGGGACTAGCGGGAGGCCCAGATACGCAGTATTTT. Translation: CASRRGLAGGPDTQYF.

The chain employs TRBV5-6 and TRBJ2-1; possibly TRBD1 for D (6 bases). The CDR3 has 15 residues. CDR1 is SGHDT and CDR2 is YYEEEE in the germline V gene. The germline V and J ends were trimmed by 3 bases and 2 bases, with 12 bases remaining between them. The CDR3 nucleotides read TGTGCCAGCAGCTCCCAGGGGCTAGCCTACAATGAGCAGTTCTTC. Translated, it gives CASSSQGLAYNEQFF.

The rearrangement joins TRBV28 to TRBJ2-1, with 8 bases matching TRBD2. J gave up 4 bases and V 7 bases, and 12 bases lay outside the gene matches. CDR1 is MDHEN, CDR2 SYDVKM, per germline. The CDR3 runs to 16 residues. The CDR3 nucleotides read TGTGCCAGCACCACCCACACTAGCGGAAGGTACAATGAGCAGTTCTTC. It is translated as CASTTHTSGRYNEQFF.

The chain has TRBV2 and TRBJ2-2; D is possibly TRBD1 (6 bases). V lost 2 bases and J lost 7, with 14 bases in between. Germline values: CDR1 SNHLY, CDR2 FYNNEI. The CDR3 contains 15 residues. The CDR3 sequence is CASSELTGSFGELFF. In DNA, the CDR3 is TGTGCCAGCAGTGAACTTACAGGGTCCTTCGGGGAGCTGTTTTTT.

A note on this clone: One junction end does not reproduce the germline sequence, and a read error may be involved. The V and J genes are TRBV7-7 and TRBJ2-5; 8 bases are a match to TRBD2. Germline CDR1 and CDR2: SSHAT and FNYEAQ (reference sequence). This CDR3 contains 15 residues. In DNA form, the CDR3 reads TGTGCTAGCAGCGTAGGTGCGGGGGGCGGAGAGACCCAGTACTTC. Its translation: CASSVGAGGGETQYF.

V gene TRBV4-2 combines with J gene TRBJ2-3, with 9 positions matching TRBD1. This CDR3 has 14 residues. Germline-derived CDR1 and CDR2 are LGHNA and YNFKEQ. With V trimmed by 4 bases and J by 7 bases, 6 bases remained unmatched. The CDR3 reads CASSPDRGENTQYF. The CDR3 DNA is TGTGCCAGCAGCCCGGACAGGGGAGAGAATACGCAGTATTTT.

V is TRBV5-1 and J is TRBJ1-2, with D unresolved. Germline CDR1 SGHRS, CDR2 YFSETQ. V dropped 5 bases and J dropped 4 bases, with 15 bases sitting between them. This CDR3 spans 14 amino acids. CDR3 DNA sequence: TGCGCCAGCAGACTAGCAGAGGCCCCCTATGGCTACACCTTC. Protein: CASRLAEAPYGYTF. The full variable domain, completed using reference TRBV5-1 and TRBJ1-2, is KAGVTQTPRYLIKTRGQQVTLSCSPISGHRSVSWYQQTPGQGLQFLFEYFSETQRNKGNFPGRFSGRQFSNSRSEMNVSTLELGDSALYLCASRLAEAPYGYTFGSGTRLTVV.

The chain has TRBV5-4 and TRBJ1-2; weak D call: TRBD1 (5 bases). This CDR3 region has 16 residues. The germline CDR1 and CDR2 sequences are SGHNT and YYREEE (reference sequence). Trimming shortened V by 4 bases and J by 0 bases, and 16 bases separated the two germline ends. CDR3 nucleotide sequence: TGTGCCAGCAGCCCCCAAGACAGATTTACTAACTATGGCTACACCTTC. Translated, it gives CASSPQDRFTNYGYTF.

This chain joins TRBV9 and TRBJ2-3; the D gene is possibly TRBD1 (6 bases). Germline CDR1 is SGDLS and CDR2 is YYNGEE. The CDR3 extends over 15 amino acids. Trimming removed 3 bases from V and 1 base from J, with 12 bases in between. The CDR3 sequence is CASSGTGSGTDTQYF. CDR3 nucleotides: TGTGCCAGCAGCGGTACAGGGTCAGGCACAGATACGCAGTATTTT.

This clone was seen more than once but under ten times. This chain joins TRBV28 and TRBJ2-7, with D unresolved. Germline values: CDR1 MDHEN, CDR2 SYDVKM. V was shortened by 7 bases and J by 0 bases, with 10 bases between the two germline ends. CDR3 size: 13 residues. The CDR3 bases are TGTGCCAGCACTTCGGGTAGCTCCTACGAGCAGTACTTC. Translated, it gives CASTSGSSYEQYF.

V usage is TRBV29-1 and J usage is TRBJ1-1; no definite D call. The CDR3 is 14 amino acids. The ends were cut back, 5 bases at V and 5 bases at J, with 18 bases in the middle. Germline values: CDR1 SQVTM, CDR2 ANQGSEA. The CDR3 DNA is TGCAGCGTTTCTCGGACGGGGAGAAAAACTGAAGCTTTCTTT. Its protein is CSVSRTGRKTEAFF.

V gene TRBV5-4 combines with J gene TRBJ2-7; 7 nucleotides agree with TRBD2. CDR1 and CDR2 (germline): SGHNT, YYREEE (reference sequence). The V and J ends lost 0 bases and 7 bases, in that order; junction bases with no gene match: 4. The CDR3 length is 13 residues. The CDR3 DNA reads as TGTGCCAGCAGCTTGGTGGGGACTAAGGAGCAGTACTTC. Its protein is CASSLVGTKEQYF. Based on the CDR3 plus reference TRBV5-4 and TRBJ2-7, the full variable domain is ETGVTQSPTHLIKTRGQQVTLRCSSQSGHNTVSWYQQALGQGPQFIFQYYREEENGRGNFPPRFSGLQFPNYSSELNVNALELDDSALYLCASSLVGTKEQYFGPGTRLTVT.

The chain links TRBV7-9 to TRBJ2-1, with TRBD2 matching over 11 bases. The trim removed 2 bases at V and 7 bases at J, leaving 4 bases unmatched. The CDR3 is made up of 15 amino acids. Germline CDR1 is SEHNR and CDR2 is FQNEAQ (reference sequence). CDR3 coding DNA: TGTGCCAGCAGCTTAATAGCGGGAGGGGGAAATGAGCAGTTCTTC. This encodes CASSLIAGGGNEQFF.

This clone has only one observation. The chain uses TRBV27 and TRBJ2-7; 9 bases are a match to TRBD2. The CDR3 has 15 residues. Germline trimming cut 3 bases from V and 2 bases from J; bases unmatched to any gene: 5. Germline CDR1 reads MNHEY; CDR2 reads SMNVEV (reference sequence). The CDR3 region has the DNA TGTGCCAGCAGTTTTGGCGGGAGGGGAACCTACGAGCAGTACTTC. Translation gives CASSFGGRGTYEQYF.

The chain uses TRBV10-1 and TRBJ2-1; TRBD2 agrees at 7 bases. The CDR3 runs to 15 residues. J lost 4 bases, V lost 3 bases, and 6 bases had no gene match. Germline CDR1 and CDR2: WNHNN and SYGVQD (reference sequence). In nucleotides, the CDR3 is TGCGCCAGCAGTGATAGGGCTAGCGGTTACAATGAGCAGTTCTTC. It is translated as CASSDRASGYNEQFF.